The 4 T cell receptor beta chains below come from one sample, sequenced in a study of shared clonotypes between healthy human individuals. The protocol was immunoSEQ multiplex PCR, while the TCRdb copy is restricted to in-frame clones and leaves out a portion. This table has a few million clones, approximately 93% appearing once. Sequenced: naive CD4+ T cells from PBMCs. Subset: CD45RA+ positively selected. The receptors shown here come from a man between 18 and 29 years old in good health. Some clones in this sample may be carry-over from other donors' samples.

With respect to this clone: In the same sample, other DNA sequences code for this CDR3. This chain joins TRBV5-1 and TRBJ2-7; D is possibly TRBD1 (6 bases). V was clipped by 0 bases and J by 2 bases, with 9 bases between them. The CDR3 has 14 amino acids. Per the germline V gene, CDR1 is SGHRS and CDR2 is YFSETQ. Here the CDR3 DNA reads TGCGCCAGCAGCTTGGGGGGGCGAACCTACGAGCAGTACTTC. Translating gives CASSLGGRTYEQYF.

This rearrangement joins TRBV10-3 to TRBJ2-1; the match to TRBD2 covers 7 bases. J gave up 10 bases and V 6 bases, and 3 bases lay outside the gene matches. The CDR3 loop spans 11 amino acids. In germline, CDR1 is ENHRY, CDR2 SYGVKD. The CDR3 region is CAIRRAGEQFF. The CDR3 region has the DNA TGTGCCATCAGGCGAGCGGGGGAGCAGTTCTTC.

The genes are TRBV28 and TRBJ2-3; tentative D call: TRBD2 (6 bases). The CDR3 consists of 13 residues. Germline CDR1 MDHEN, CDR2 SYDVKM. V dropped 6 bases and J dropped 0 bases, with 7 bases sitting between them. CDR3 region: CASRRGSTDTQYF. The CDR3 bases are TGTGCCAGCAGGCGGGGTAGCACAGATACGCAGTATTTT.

A word on this clone: Other nucleotide sequences from this sample produce the same CDR3. The chain links TRBV5-1 to TRBJ1-5, with a tentative D call TRBD1 (6 bases). The germline gives CDR1 SGHRS, CDR2 YFSETQ. The CDR3 length is 15 residues. V was trimmed by 0 bases and J by 4 bases, leaving 11 bases between them. This CDR3 is CASSLEGTGNQPQHF. CDR3 bases: TGCGCCAGCAGCTTGGAAGGTACAGGGAATCAGCCCCAGCATTTT.